This TCR beta chain was sequenced during a study of T cells in localized non-small cell lung cancer. Study observations and caveats: Sequencing was restricted to one tumor region; therefore, heterogeneity remains possible. When the top 100 tumor clones were examined, a median 57 of them also appeared in the adjacent lung, which was paired and uninvolved. In uninvolved adjacent lung, T cell clonality reached its highest value, exceeding tumor. With higher T cell density in blood came longer overall survival.

The CDR3 extends over 15 amino acids. V gave up 1 base and J gave up 3 bases; unmatched junction bases: 5. Germline V gene sequence: CDR1 SGDLS, CDR2 YYNGEE. As to this clone: Its antigen is not identified.

Assay: immunoSEQ multiplex PCR; the TCRdb copy retains only in-frame clones and omits some. The sample shows around 55,000 clones, approximately 86% of them seen only once. The sample was PBMCs, taken before any cancer treatment. The chain has TRBV9 and TRBJ2-7, with TRBD2 identical over 9 bases. This receptor was identified in a female donor with stage II lung adenocarcinoma. The CDR3 is CASSVSSGAIYEQYF. For the CDR3, the DNA is TGTGCCAGCAGCGTATCTAGCGGGGCGATCTACGAGCAGTACTTC.